This TCR beta chain was observed in a study of T cells in Graves' hyperthyroidism and ophthalmopathy. This clonotype turned up a few times. The V gene end was trimmed by 3 bases and the J gene end by 4 bases; junction bases not matched to a gene: 6. This CDR3 has 15 residues. CDR1 is SNHLY, CDR2 FYNNEI, per germline. TCR beta CDR3 regions were amplified from RNA. The HTBI set primed first-round TCR CDR3 RT-PCR. TCRdb passed the multiplex PCR reads through MiXCR, listing each CDR3 protein once. Of about 360,000 distinct CDR3 sequences in the sample, approximately 13% are singletons; the top ten hold 9.2%.

The sequenced sample was blood. The TCR originated in a woman under 30 with Graves' hyperthyroidism. The chain is built from TRBV2 and TRBJ2-1; 7 nucleotides align to TRBD2. CDR3 loop: CASSDPSGSYNEQFF. As DNA, the CDR3 is TGTGCCAGCAGTGACCCTAGCGGTTCGTACAATGAGCAGTTCTTC. Filled out from reference TRBV2 and TRBJ2-1, the complete variable domain reads EPEVTQTPSHQVTQMGQEVILRCVPISNHLYFYWYRQILGQKVEFLVSFYNNEISEKSEIFDDQFSVERPDGSNFTLKIRSTKLEDSAMYFCASSDPSGSYNEQFFGPGTRLTVL.